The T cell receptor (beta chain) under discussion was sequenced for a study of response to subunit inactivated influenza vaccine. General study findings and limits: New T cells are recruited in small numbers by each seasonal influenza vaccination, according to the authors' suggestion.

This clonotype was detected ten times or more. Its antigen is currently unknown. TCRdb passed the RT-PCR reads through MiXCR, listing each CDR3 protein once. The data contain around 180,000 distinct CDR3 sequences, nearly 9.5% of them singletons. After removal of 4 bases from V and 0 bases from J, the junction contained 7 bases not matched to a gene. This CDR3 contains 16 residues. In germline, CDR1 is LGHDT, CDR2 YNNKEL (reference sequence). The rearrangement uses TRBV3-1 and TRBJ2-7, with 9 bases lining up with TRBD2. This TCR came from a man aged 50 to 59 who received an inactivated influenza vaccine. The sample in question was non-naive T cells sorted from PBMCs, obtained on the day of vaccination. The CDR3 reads CASSPEGGRASYEQYF. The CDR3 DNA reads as TGTGCCAGCAGCCCCGAAGGCGGGAGGGCCTCCTACGAGCAGTACTTC.